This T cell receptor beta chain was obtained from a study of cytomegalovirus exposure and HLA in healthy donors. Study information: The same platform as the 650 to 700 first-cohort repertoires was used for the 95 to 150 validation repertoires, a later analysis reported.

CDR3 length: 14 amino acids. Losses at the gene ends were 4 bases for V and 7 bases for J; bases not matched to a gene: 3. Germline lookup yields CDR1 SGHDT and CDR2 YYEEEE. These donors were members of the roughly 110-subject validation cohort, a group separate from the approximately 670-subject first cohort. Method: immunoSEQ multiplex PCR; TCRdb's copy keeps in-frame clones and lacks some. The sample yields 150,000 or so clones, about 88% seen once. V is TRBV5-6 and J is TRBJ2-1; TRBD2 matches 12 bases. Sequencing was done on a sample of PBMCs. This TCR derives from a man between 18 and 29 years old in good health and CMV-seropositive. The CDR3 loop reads CASSRLAGDNEQFF. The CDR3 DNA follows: TGTGCCAGCAGCCGACTAGCGGGAGATAATGAGCAGTTCTTC.